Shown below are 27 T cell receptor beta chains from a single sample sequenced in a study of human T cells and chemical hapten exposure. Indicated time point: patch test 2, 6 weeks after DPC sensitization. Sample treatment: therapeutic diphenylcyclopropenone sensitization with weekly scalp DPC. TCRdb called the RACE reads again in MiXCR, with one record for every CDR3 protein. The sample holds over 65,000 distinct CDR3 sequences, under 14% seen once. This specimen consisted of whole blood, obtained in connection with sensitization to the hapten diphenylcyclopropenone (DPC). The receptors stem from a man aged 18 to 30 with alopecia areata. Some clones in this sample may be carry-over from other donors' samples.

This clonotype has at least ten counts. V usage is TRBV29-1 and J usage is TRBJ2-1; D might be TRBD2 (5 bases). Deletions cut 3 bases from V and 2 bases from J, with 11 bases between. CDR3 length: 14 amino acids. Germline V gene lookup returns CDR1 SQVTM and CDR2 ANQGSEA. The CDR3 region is CSVDGPGTYNEQFF. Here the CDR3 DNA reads TGCAGCGTTGACGGGCCCGGGACCTACAATGAGCAGTTCTTC.

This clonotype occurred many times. CDR3 sequence: CAAGSRGDTQYF. In DNA form, the CDR3 reads TGTGCCGCCGGGTCCAGGGGAGATACGCAGTATTTT. The V call is TRBV10-3, the J call TRBJ2-3; TRBD1 might be the D (6 bases). The length of the CDR3 is 12 residues. Germline CDR1 is ENHRY and CDR2 is SYGVKD. V was pared by 11 bases and J by 5 bases, with 14 bases between.

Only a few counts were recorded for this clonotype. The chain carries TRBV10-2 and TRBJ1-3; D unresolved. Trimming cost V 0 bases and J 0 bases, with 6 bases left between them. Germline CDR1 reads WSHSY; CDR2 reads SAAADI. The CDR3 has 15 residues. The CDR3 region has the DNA TGCGCCAGCAGTGAGTCCCGACACTCTGGAAACACCATATATTTT. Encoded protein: CASSESRHSGNTIYF.

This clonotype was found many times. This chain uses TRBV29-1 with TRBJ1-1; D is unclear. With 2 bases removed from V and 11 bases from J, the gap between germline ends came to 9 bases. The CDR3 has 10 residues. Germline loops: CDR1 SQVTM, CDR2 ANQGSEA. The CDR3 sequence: CSVEPAAAFF. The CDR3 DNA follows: TGCAGCGTTGAACCAGCAGCCGCTTTCTTT.

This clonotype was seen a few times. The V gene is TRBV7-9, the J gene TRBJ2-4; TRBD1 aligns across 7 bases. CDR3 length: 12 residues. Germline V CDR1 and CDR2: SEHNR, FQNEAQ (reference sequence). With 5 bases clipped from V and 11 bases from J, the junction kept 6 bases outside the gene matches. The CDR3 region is CASSPNGQVQYF. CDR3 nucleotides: TGTGCCAGCAGCCCCAATGGACAGGTTCAGTACTTC.

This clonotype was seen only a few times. CDR3 sequence: CASSPGRNPAYEQYF. CDR3 coding DNA: TGTGCCAGCTCACCGGGACGGAACCCTGCCTACGAGCAGTACTTC. The chain carries TRBV18 and TRBJ2-7; D is possibly TRBD1 or TRBD2 (5 bases each). Trimming stripped 3 bases from V and 2 bases from J, with 14 bases between. The CDR3 sequence is 15 residues long. Germline V CDR1 and CDR2: KGHSH, LQKENI.

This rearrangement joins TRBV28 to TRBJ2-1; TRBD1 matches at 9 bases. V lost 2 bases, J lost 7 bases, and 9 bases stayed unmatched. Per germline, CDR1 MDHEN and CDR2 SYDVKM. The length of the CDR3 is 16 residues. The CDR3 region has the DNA TGTGCCAGCAGTTTAAGCCGGGACAGGGTAGGGAATGAGCAGTTCTTC. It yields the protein CASSLSRDRVGNEQFF.

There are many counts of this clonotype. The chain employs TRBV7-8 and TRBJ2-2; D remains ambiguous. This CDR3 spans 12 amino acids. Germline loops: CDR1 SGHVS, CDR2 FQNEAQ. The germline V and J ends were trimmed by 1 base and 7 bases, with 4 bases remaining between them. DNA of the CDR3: TGTGCCAGCAGCTTAGTAGTCGGGGAGCTGTTTTTT. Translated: CASSLVVGELFF. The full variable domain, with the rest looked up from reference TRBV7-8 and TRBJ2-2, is GAGVSQSPRYKVAKRGQDVALRCDPISGHVSLFWYQQALGQGPEFLTYFQNEAQLDKSGLPSDRFFAERPEGSVSTLKIQRTQQEDSAVYLCASSLVVGELFFGEGSRLTVL.

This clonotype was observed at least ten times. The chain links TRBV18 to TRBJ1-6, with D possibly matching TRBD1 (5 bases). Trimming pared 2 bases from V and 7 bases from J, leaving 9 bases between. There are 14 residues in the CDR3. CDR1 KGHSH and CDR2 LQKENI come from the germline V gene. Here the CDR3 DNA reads TGTGCCAGCTCACCAGGGGGGAAAAATTCACCCCTCCACTTT. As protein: CASSPGGKNSPLHF.

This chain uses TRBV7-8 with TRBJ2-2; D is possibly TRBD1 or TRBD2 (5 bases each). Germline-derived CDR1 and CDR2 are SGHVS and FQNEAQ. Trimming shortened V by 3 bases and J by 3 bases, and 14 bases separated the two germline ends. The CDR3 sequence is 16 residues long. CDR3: CASSFLGQGDTGELFF. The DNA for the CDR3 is TGTGCCAGCAGCTTCCTGGGCCAGGGAGACACCGGGGAGCTGTTTTTT.

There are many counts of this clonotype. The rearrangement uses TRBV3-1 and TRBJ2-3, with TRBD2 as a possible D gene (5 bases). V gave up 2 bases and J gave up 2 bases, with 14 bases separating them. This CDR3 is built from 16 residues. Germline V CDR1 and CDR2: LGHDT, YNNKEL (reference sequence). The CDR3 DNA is TGTGCCAGCAGCCAATCAATAGCGTCAGTCACAGATACGCAGTATTTT. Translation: CASSQSIASVTDTQYF.

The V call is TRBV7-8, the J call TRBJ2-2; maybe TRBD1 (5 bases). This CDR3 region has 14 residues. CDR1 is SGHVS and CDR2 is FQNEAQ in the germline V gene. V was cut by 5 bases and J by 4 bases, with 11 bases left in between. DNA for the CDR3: TGTGCCAGCAGCGTATACAGGTTCACCGGGGAGCTGTTTTTT. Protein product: CASSVYRFTGELFF.

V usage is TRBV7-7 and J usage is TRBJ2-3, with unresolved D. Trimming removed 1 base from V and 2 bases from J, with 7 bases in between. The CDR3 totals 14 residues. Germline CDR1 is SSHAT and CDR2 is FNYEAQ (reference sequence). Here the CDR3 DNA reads TGTGCCAGCAGCTTAGAAGCGAACACAGATACGCAGTATTTT. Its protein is CASSLEANTDTQYF. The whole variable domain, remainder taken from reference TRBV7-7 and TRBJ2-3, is GAGVSQSPRYKVTKRGQDVTLRCDPISSHATLYWYQQALGQGPEFLTYFNYEAQPDKSGLPSDRFSAERPEGSISTLTIQRTEQRDSAMYRCASSLEANTDTQYFGPGTRLTVL.

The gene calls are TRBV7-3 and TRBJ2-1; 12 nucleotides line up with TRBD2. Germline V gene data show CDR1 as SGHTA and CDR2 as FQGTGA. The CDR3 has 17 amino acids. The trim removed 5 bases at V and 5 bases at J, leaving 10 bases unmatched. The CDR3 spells CASSTSGGPTADNEQFF. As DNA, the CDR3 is TGTGCCAGCAGCACTAGCGGGGGGCCGACCGCCGACAATGAGCAGTTCTTC.

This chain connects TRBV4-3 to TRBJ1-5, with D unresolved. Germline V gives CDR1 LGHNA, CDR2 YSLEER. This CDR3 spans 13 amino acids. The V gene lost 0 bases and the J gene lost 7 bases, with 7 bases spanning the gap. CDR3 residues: CASSQDGLQPQHF. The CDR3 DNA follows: TGCGCCAGCAGCCAAGACGGACTCCAGCCCCAGCATTTT.

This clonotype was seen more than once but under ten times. CDR3 coding DNA: TGTGCCAGTAGCCCGGGGACTAGGGACGATGAGCAGTTCTTC. It is translated as CASSPGTRDDEQFF. This chain connects TRBV9 to TRBJ2-1; 8 bases map to TRBD2. The V and J ends lost 8 bases and 8 bases, in that order; junction bases with no gene match: 12. This CDR3 has 14 residues. The V gene's germline CDR1 is SGDLS and CDR2 YYNGEE.

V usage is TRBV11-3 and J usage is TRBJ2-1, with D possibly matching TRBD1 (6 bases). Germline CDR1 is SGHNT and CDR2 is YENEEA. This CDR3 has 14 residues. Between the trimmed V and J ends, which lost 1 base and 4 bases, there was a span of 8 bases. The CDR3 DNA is TGTGCCAGCAGCTTAGGGACAGAGTACAATGAGCAGTTCTTC. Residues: CASSLGTEYNEQFF.

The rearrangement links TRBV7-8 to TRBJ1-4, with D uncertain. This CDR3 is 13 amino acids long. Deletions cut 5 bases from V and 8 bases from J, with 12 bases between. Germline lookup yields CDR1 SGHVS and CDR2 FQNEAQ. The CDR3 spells CASSPWPGEKLFF. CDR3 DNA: TGTGCCAGCAGCCCATGGCCGGGCGAAAAACTGTTTTTT.

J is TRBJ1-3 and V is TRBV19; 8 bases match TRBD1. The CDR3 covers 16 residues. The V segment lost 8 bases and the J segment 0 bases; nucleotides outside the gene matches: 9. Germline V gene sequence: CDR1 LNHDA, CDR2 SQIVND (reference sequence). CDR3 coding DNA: TGTGCCAGTGGACAGGGAGTCATCAGCTCTGGAAACACCATATATTTT. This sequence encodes CASGQGVISSGNTIYF.

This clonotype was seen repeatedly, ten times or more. The CDR3 loop reads CASASGTGFGNTIYF. The CDR3 DNA reads as TGTGCCAGCGCTTCCGGGACAGGGTTCGGAAACACCATATATTTT. The rearrangement uses TRBV12-3 or TRBV12-4 and TRBJ1-3; 9 bases align to TRBD1. The CDR3 runs 15 residues. The junction had 9 bases not matched to a gene; V was cut back by 8 bases and J by 4 bases.

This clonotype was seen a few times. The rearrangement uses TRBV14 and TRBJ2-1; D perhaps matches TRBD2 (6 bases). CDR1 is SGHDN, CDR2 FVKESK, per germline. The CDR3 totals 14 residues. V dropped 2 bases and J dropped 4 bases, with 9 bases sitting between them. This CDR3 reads CASSQRGTYNEQFF. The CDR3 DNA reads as TGTGCCAGCAGCCAACGAGGGACTTACAATGAGCAGTTCTTC.

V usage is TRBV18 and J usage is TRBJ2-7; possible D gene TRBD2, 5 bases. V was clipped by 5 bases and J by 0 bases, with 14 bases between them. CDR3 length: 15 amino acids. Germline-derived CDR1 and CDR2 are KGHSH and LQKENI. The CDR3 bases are TGTGCCAGCTCAATCGCGGCGGGTAGCTCCTACGAGCAGTACTTC. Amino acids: CASSIAAGSSYEQYF.

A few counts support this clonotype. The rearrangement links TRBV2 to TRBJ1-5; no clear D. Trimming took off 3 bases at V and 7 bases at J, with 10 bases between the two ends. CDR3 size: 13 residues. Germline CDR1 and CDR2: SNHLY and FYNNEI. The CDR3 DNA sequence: TGTGCCAGCAGTGAGGGGTTACGACAGCCCCAGCATTTT. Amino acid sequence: CASSEGLRQPQHF.

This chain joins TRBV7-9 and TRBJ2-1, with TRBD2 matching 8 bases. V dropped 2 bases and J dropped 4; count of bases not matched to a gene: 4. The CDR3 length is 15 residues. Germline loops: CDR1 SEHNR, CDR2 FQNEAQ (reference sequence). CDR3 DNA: TGTGCCAGCAGCTTAACGCGGGGGGCATACAATGAGCAGTTCTTC. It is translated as CASSLTRGAYNEQFF.

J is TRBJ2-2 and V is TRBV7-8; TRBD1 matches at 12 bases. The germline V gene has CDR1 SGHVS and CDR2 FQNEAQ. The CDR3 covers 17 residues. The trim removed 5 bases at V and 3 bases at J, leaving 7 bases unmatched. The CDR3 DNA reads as TGTGCCAGCAGCCTCCGGGACAGGGGGCCCGACACCGGGGAGCTGTTTTTT. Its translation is CASSLRDRGPDTGELFF.

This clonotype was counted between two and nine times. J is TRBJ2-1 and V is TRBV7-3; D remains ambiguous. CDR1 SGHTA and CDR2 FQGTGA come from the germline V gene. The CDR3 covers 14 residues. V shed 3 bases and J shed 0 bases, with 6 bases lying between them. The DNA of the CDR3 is TGTGCCAGCAGCTTCCACAGCTCCTACAATGAGCAGTTCTTC. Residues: CASSFHSSYNEQFF.

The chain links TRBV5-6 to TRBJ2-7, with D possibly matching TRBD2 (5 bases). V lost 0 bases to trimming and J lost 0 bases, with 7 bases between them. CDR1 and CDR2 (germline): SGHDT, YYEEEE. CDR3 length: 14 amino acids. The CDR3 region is CASSLGESSYEQYF. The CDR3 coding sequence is TGTGCCAGCAGCTTGGGGGAGAGCTCCTACGAGCAGTACTTC.